Listed here are 6 T cell receptor beta chains from one sample, sequenced in a study of low-dose radiotherapy and immunotherapy resistance in tumors. TRAV- and TRBV-specific primers, spanning alpha and beta chains, primed first-strand cDNA. Using a constant-region primer together with a V-primer adapter, TCRs were subjected to roughly 20 PCR cycles of amplification. TCRdb redid the calling of the reads with MiXCR, one entry per CDR3 protein. The table has around 90,000 distinct CDR3 sequences, around 18% seen once. Time point: before trial treatment. Sequencing used PBMCs, obtained before treatment. The receptors were gathered from a male donor with prostate cancer.

This clonotype was seen ten or more times. The rearrangement uses TRBV20-1 and TRBJ1-4; TRBD1 agrees at 10 bases. With V trimmed by 6 bases and J by 8 bases, 12 bases remained unmatched. This CDR3 contains 15 residues. CDR1 and CDR2 from the germline V gene are DFQATT and SNEGSKA (reference sequence). This CDR3 is CSADGPGQGVEKLFF. CDR3 in DNA: TGCAGTGCCGACGGACCTGGACAGGGGGTCGAAAAACTGTTTTTT.

As for this clonotype: Since a far larger clone is one base different, this is likely a read error. The chain uses TRBV6-1 and TRBJ1-6; 9 bases are a match to TRBD1. This CDR3 spans 15 amino acids. The germline V gene has CDR1 MNHNS and CDR2 SASEGT. The CDR3 protein is CAGSQTGTGRSPLHF. The DNA for the CDR3 is TGTGCCGGCAGTCAAACCGGGACAGGGCGATCACCCCTCCACTTT.

This clonotype occurred many times. The V and J genes are TRBV19 and TRBJ2-1; D might be TRBD1 or TRBD2, each matching 5 bases. Trimming pared 8 bases from V and 8 bases from J, leaving 22 bases between. This CDR3 contains 15 residues. Germline CDR1 LNHDA, CDR2 SQIVND (reference sequence). CDR3 coding DNA: TGTGCCAGTCTCCCACCGGGGCGCGTTAAGGATGAGCAGTTCTTC. Amino acid sequence: CASLPPGRVKDEQFF.

DNA for the CDR3: TGTGCCAGCAGTTTATCGTTGGGCGGACTAGCGGGAGCGGAGCAGTTCTTC. Its protein product is CASSLSLGGLAGAEQFF. The chain links TRBV27 to TRBJ2-1; TRBD2 agrees at 13 bases. Germline CDR1 is MNHEY and CDR2 is SMNVEV (reference sequence). V shed 0 bases and J 10 bases; nucleotides not matched to a gene: 9. The CDR3 runs 17 residues.

This clonotype was seen many times. The chain combines TRBV7-8 with TRBJ2-5; D might be TRBD2 (5 bases). The CDR3 totals 14 residues. Between the trimmed V and J ends, which lost 6 bases and 1 base, there was a span of 12 bases. From germline, CDR1 is SGHVS and CDR2 FQNEAQ. In DNA, the CDR3 is TGTGCCAGCAGTACAGCGAGCGGCCAAGAGACCCAGTACTTC. Translation gives CASSTASGQETQYF.

There are many counts of this clonotype. This chain joins TRBV7-8 and TRBJ1-5; possible D gene TRBD1, 5 bases. Per the germline V gene, CDR1 is SGHVS and CDR2 is FQNEAQ. Deletions cut 6 bases from V and 9 bases from J, with 18 bases between. CDR3 length equals 14 residues. The CDR3 bases are TGTGCCAGCAGGTCCTCCGGGACGGGAGGGCCCCAGCATTTT. It translates to CASRSSGTGGPQHF.